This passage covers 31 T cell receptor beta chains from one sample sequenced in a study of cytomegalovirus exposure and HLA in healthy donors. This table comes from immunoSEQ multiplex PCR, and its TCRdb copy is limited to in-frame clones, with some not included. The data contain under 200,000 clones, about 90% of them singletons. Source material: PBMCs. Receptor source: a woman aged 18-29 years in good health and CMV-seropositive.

In DNA, the CDR3 is TGCAGCGTCCGGACTAGCGGGTTCTACAATGAGCAGTTCTTC. Translating it yields CSVRTSGFYNEQFF. This chain connects TRBV29-1 to TRBJ2-1, with TRBD2 identical over 11 bases. V trimming: 6 bases; J trimming: 3 bases; junction bases outside the gene matches: 4. CDR1 is SQVTM and CDR2 is ANQGSEA in the germline V gene. The CDR3 is 14 residues long.

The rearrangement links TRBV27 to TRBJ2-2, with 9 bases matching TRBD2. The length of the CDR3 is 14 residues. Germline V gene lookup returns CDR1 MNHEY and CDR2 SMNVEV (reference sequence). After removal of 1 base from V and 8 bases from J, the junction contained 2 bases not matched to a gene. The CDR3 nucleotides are TGTGCCAGCAGTTTATACCTAGCGGGAGGGGAGCTGTTTTTT. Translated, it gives CASSLYLAGGELFF.

In nucleotides, the CDR3 is TGCGCCAGCAGCTTGGGGCAGAAGATATATGGCTACACCTTC. Residues: CASSLGQKIYGYTF. The gene calls are TRBV5-1 and TRBJ1-2; D call uncertain. Germline V gives CDR1 SGHRS, CDR2 YFSETQ. V gave up 0 bases and J gave up 5 bases, with 11 bases separating them. There are 14 residues in the CDR3.

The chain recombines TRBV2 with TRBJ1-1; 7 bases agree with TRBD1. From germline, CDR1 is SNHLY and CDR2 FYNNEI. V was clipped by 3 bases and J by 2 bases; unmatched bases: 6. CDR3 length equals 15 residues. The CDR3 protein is CASSETGLSNTEAFF. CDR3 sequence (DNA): TGTGCCAGCAGTGAGACAGGGTTAAGTAACACTGAAGCTTTCTTT. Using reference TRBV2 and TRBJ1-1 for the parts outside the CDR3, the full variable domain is EPEVTQTPSHQVTQMGQEVILRCVPISNHLYFYWYRQILGQKVEFLVSFYNNEISEKSEIFDDQFSVERPDGSNFTLKIRSTKLEDSAMYFCASSETGLSNTEAFFGQGTRLTVV.

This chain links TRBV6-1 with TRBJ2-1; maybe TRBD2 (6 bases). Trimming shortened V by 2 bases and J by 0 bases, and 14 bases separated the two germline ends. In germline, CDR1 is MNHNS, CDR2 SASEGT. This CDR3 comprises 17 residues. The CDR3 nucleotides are TGTGCCAGCAGTGAACGAGGAGGGAGAAGCTCCTACAATGAGCAGTTCTTC. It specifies CASSERGGRSSYNEQFF.

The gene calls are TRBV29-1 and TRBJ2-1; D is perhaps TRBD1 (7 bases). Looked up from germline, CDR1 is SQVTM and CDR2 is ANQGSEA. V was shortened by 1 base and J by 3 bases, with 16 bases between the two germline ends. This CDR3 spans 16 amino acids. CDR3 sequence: CSVEGAGQIIYNEQFF. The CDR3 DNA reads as TGCAGCGTTGAAGGGGCGGGACAGATAATCTACAATGAGCAGTTCTTC.

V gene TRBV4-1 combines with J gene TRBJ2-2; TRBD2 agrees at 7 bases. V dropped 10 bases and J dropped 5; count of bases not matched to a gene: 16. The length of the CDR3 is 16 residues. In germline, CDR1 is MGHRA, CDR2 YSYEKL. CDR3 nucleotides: TGCGCCACCCGGGGTCCCCTTGCGGGAGAAACCGGGGAGCTGTTTTTT. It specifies CATRGPLAGETGELFF.

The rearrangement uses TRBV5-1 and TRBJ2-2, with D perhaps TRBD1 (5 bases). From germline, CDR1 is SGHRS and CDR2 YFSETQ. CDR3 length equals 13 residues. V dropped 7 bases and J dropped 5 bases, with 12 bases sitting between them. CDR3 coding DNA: TGCGCCAGCTACGCCCAGGGTACCGGGGAGCTGTTTTTT. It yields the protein CASYAQGTGELFF.

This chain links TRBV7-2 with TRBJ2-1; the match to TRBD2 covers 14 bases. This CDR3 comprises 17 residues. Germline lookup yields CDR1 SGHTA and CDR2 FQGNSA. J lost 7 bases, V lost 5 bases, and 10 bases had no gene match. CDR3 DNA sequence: TGTGCCAGCAGCCGACGACTAGCGGGGGGGAGAACGAATGAGCAGTTCTTC. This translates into CASSRRLAGGRTNEQFF.

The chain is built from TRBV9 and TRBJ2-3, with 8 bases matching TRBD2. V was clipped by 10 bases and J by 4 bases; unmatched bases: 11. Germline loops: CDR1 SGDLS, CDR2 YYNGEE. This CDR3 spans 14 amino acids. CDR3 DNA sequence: TGTGCCGCCGGCCAGACTAGCGATCCAGATACGCAGTATTTT. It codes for CAAGQTSDPDTQYF.

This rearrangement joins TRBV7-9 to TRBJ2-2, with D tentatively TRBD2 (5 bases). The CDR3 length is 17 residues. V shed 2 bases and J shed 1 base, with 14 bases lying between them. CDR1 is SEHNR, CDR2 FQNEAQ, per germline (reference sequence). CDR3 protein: CASSLPLSGWNTGELFF. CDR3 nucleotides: TGTGCCAGCAGCTTACCTTTGTCGGGATGGAACACCGGGGAGCTGTTTTTT.

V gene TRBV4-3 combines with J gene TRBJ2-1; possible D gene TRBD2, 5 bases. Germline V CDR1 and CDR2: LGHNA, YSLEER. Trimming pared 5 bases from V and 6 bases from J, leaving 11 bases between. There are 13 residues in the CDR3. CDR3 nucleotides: TGCGCCAGCAGCTCCCGGCGGGCCAATGAGCAGTTCTTC. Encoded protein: CASSSRRANEQFF.

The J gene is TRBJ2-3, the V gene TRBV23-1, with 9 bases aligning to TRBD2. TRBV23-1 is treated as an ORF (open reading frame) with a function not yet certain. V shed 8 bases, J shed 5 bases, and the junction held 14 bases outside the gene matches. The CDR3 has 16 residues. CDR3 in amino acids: CASATAVAGAGDTQYF. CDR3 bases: TGCGCCAGCGCCACGGCGGTAGCGGGAGCGGGAGATACGCAGTATTTT.

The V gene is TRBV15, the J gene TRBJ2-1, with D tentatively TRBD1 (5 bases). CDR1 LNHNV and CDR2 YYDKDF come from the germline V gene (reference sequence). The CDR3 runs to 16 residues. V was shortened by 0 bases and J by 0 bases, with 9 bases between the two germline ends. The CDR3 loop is CATSRERGYSYNEQFF. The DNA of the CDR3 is TGTGCCACCAGCAGAGAAAGGGGATACTCCTACAATGAGCAGTTCTTC.

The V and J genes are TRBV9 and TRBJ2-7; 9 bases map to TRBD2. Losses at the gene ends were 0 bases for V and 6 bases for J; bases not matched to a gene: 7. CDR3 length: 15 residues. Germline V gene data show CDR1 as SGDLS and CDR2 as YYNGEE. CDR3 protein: CASSVVGGGAAEQYF. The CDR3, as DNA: TGTGCCAGCAGCGTAGTGGGCGGGGGGGCGGCCGAGCAGTACTTC.

CDR3 amino acids: CASSDIGGSTF. DNA of the CDR3: TGTGCCAGCAGTGATATCGGGGGGAGCACCTTC. This chain links TRBV2 with TRBJ1-2; TRBD1 might be the D (5 bases). Trimming took off 3 bases at V and 13 bases at J, with 12 bases between the two ends. This CDR3 comprises 11 residues. Germline V CDR1 and CDR2: SNHLY, FYNNEI.

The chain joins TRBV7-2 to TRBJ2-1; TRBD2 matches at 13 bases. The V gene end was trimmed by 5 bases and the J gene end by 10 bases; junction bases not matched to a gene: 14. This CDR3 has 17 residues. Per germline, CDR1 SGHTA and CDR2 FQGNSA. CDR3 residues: CASSPLGLAGLGREQFF. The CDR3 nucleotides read TGTGCCAGCAGCCCACTGGGACTAGCGGGACTGGGACGCGAGCAGTTCTTC.

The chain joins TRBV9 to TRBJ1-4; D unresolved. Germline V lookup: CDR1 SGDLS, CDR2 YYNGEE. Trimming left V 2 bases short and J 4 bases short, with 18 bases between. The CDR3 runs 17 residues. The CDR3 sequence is CASSVVGMTGFNEKLFF. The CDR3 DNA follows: TGTGCCAGCAGCGTGGTTGGTATGACGGGTTTTAATGAAAAACTGTTTTTT.

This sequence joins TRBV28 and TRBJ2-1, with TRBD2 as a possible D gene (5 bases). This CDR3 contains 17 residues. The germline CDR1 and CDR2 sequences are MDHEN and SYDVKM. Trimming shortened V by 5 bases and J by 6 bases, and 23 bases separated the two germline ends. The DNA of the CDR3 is TGTGCCAGCAGTCCCACGACCGGACTCGCTGGCGGCAATGAGCAGTTCTTC. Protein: CASSPTTGLAGGNEQFF. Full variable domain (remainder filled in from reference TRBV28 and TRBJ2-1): DVKVTQSSRYLVKRTGEKVFLECVQDMDHENMFWYRQDPGLGLRLIYFSYDVKMKEKGDIPEGYSVSREKKERFSLILESASTNQTSMYLCASSPTTGLAGGNEQFFGPGTRLTVL.

CDR3 sequence: CASSLGIGGAGIDEQFF. CDR3 sequence (DNA): TGCGCCAGCAGCTTGGGAATAGGCGGGGCGGGCATAGATGAGCAGTTCTTC. V gene TRBV5-1 combines with J gene TRBJ2-1; D might be TRBD2 (6 bases). The CDR3 covers 17 residues. V was shortened by 0 bases and J by 8 bases, with 21 bases between the two germline ends. CDR1 is SGHRS, CDR2 YFSETQ, per germline.

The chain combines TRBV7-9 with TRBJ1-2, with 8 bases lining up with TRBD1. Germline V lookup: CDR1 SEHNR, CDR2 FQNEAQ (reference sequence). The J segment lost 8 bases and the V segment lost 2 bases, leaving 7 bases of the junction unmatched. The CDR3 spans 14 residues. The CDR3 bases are TGTGCCAGCAGCTTATCGTCAGGGGGCCGGGGCTACACCTTC. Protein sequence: CASSLSSGGRGYTF.

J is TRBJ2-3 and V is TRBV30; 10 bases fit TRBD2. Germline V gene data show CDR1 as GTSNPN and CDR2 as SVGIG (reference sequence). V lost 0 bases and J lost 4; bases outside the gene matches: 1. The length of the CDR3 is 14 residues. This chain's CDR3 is CAWSVAGGSDTQYF. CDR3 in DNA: TGTGCCTGGAGTGTAGCGGGGGGGTCAGATACGCAGTATTTT. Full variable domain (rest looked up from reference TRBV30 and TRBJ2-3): SQTIHQWPATLVQPVGSPLSLECTVEGTSNPNLYWYRQAAGRGLQLLFYSVGIGQISSEVPQNLSASRPQDRQFILSSKKLLLSDSGFYLCAWSVAGGSDTQYFGPGTRLTVL.

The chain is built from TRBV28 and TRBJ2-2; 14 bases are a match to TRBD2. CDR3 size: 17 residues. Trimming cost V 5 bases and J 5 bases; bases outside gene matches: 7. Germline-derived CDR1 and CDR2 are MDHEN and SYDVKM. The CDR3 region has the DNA TGTGCCAGCAGTCCGGGGACTAGCGGGAGCTGGACCGGGGAGCTGTTTTTT. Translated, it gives CASSPGTSGSWTGELFF. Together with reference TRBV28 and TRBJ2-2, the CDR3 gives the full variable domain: DVKVTQSSRYLVKRTGEKVFLECVQDMDHENMFWYRQDPGLGLRLIYFSYDVKMKEKGDIPEGYSVSREKKERFSLILESASTNQTSMYLCASSPGTSGSWTGELFFGEGSRLTVL.

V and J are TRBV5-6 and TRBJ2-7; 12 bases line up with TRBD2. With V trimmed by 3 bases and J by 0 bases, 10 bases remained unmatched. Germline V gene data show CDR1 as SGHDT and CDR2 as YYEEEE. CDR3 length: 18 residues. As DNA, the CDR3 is TGTGCCAGCAGCTCCCCGACTAGCGGGAGAGGGAGCTCCTACGAGCAGTACTTC. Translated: CASSSPTSGRGSSYEQYF.

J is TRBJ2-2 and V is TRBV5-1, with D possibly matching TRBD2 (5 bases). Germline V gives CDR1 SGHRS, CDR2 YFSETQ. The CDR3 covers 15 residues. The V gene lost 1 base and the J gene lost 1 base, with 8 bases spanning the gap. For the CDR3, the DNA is TGCGCCAGCAGCTTGTGGAGGATGAACACCGGGGAGCTGTTTTTT. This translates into CASSLWRMNTGELFF.

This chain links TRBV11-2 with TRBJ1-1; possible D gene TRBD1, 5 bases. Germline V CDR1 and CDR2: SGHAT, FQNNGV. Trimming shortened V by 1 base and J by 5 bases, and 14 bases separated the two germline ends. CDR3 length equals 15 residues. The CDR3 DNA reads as TGTGCCAGCAGCTTAGCTAGGGGTGGGGTGACTGAAGCTTTCTTT. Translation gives CASSLARGGVTEAFF.

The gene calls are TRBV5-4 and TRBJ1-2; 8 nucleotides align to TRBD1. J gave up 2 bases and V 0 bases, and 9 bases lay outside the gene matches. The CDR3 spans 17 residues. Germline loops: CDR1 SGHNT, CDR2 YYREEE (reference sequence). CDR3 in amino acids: CASSLGQGAFLNYGYTF. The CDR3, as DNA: TGTGCCAGCAGCTTGGGGCAGGGGGCCTTTCTCAACTATGGCTACACCTTC.

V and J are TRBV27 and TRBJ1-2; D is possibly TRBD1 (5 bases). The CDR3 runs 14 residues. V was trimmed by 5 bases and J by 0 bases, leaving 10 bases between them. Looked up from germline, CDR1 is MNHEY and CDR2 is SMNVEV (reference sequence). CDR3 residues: CASSRGTTNYGYTF. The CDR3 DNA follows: TGTGCCAGCAGTAGGGGCACCACTAACTATGGCTACACCTTC.

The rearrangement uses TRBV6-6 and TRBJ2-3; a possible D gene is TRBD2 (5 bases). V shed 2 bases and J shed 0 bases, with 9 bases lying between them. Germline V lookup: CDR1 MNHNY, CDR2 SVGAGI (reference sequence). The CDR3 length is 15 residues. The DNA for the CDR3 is TGTGCCAGCAGTTACATTGGGAGCAGCACAGATACGCAGTATTTT. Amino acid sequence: CASSYIGSSTDTQYF.

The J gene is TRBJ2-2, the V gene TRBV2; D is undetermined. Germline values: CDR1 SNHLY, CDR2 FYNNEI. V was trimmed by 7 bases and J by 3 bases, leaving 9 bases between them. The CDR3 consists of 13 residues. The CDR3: CASIDWYTGELFF. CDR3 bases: TGTGCCAGCATAGACTGGTACACCGGGGAGCTGTTTTTT.

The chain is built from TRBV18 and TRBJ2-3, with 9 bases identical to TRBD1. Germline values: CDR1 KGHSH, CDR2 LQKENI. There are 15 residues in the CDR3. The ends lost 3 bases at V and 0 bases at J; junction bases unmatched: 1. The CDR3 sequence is CASSPGQGSTDTQYF. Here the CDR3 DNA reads TGTGCCAGCTCACCGGGACAGGGTAGCACAGATACGCAGTATTTT.